These 24 T cell receptor beta chains share one sample of origin, sequenced in a study of CXCR3-negative and CXCR3-positive naive CD8 T cells. UMI-labeled 5' RACE yielded the TRB cDNA libraries. One entry per CDR3 protein, without DNA, is what TCRdb gives after re-calling the 5' RACE reads. This table lists around 130,000 distinct CDR3 sequences. Study-level findings and limits: Compared with CXCR3-negative naive cells, CXCR3-positive naive cells showed more hydrophobic TRB CDR3s.

What these receptors recognize is not known. Sample: naive CXCR3+ CD8+ T cells from blood. This sample's subset: CD45RO-CCR7+CD27+CD95- naive CD8+ T cells expressing CXCR3 (TNR3+). Source of these receptors: a human donor in good health. Some clones in this sample may be carry-over from other donors' samples.

The chain carries TRBV28 and TRBJ1-5. The CDR3 consists of 13 residues. Germline CDR1 MDHEN, CDR2 SYDVKM. The CDR3 spells CASSGRGTQPQHF.

J is TRBJ2-7 and V is TRBV12-3 or TRBV12-4; with no DNA, the TCRdb D assignment of TRBD2 cannot be verified. This CDR3 is 16 amino acids long. This CDR3 is CASSFGLAGGLVEQYF.

The V gene is TRBV4-3, the J gene TRBJ1-1. The CDR3 covers 14 residues. CDR1 is LGHNA and CDR2 is YSLEER in the germline V gene. This chain's CDR3 is CASSQEDENTEAFF.

CDR3: CASTSNTEAFF. The chain combines TRBV6-6 with TRBJ1-1. CDR3 length equals 11 residues. Per the germline V gene, CDR1 is MNHNY and CDR2 is SVGAGI (reference sequence).

The J gene is TRBJ2-1, the V gene TRBV5-6; with no DNA, the TCRdb D assignment of TRBD2 cannot be verified. This CDR3 is built from 12 residues. The germline V gene has CDR1 SGHDT and CDR2 YYEEEE. CDR3: CASSLSREEQFF.

The chain recombines TRBV4-3 with TRBJ2-7. The CDR3 is made up of 15 amino acids. The germline gives CDR1 LGHNA, CDR2 YSLEER. CDR3: CASSQDRMRHYEQYF.

The chain has TRBV4-1 and TRBJ2-3. The CDR3 loop spans 13 amino acids. CDR1 and CDR2 (germline): MGHRA, YSYEKL. The CDR3 loop reads CASSQVLADTQYF.

CDR3 loop: CASSQEGLSYEQYF. The chain has TRBV4-1 and TRBJ2-7; TCRdb's D call of TRBD2 is untestable without DNA. In germline, CDR1 is MGHRA, CDR2 YSYEKL. This CDR3 is 14 amino acids long.

This chain connects TRBV14 to TRBJ2-7; with no DNA, the TCRdb D assignment of TRBD1 cannot be verified. The CDR3 is 15 amino acids. Germline CDR1 reads SGHDN; CDR2 reads FVKESK. The CDR3: CASSPQIRAADEQYF. The full variable domain, in which reference TRBV14 and TRBJ2-7 provide the parts outside the CDR3, is EAGVTQFPSHSVIEKGQTVTLRCDPISGHDNLYWYRRVMGKEIKFLLHFVKESKQDESGMPNNRFLAERTGGTYSTLKVQPAELEDSGVYFCASSPQIRAADEQYFGPGTRLTVT.

The CDR3 loop is CASTGGSSYEQYF. The V call is TRBV7-9, the J call TRBJ2-7. Germline values: CDR1 SEHNR, CDR2 FQNEAQ (reference sequence). The CDR3 sequence is 13 residues long.

V usage is TRBV2 and J usage is TRBJ2-2; the D gene TCRdb calls, TRBD2, cannot be checked with no DNA. This CDR3 is 15 amino acids long. The germline CDR1 and CDR2 sequences are SNHLY and FYNNEI. CDR3 sequence reads: CASGSGLAKPGELFF.

The chain links TRBV29-1 to TRBJ1-6. Germline values: CDR1 SQVTM, CDR2 ANQGSEA. The CDR3 is 12 residues long. The CDR3 region is CSVQQGSSPLHF.

This CDR3 is CASTLGAEAFF. The rearrangement joins TRBV6-5 to TRBJ1-1. The germline gives CDR1 MNHEY, CDR2 SVGAGI. The CDR3 covers 11 residues.

This rearrangement joins TRBV12-3 or TRBV12-4 to TRBJ1-5; TCRdb picks TRBD1, but there is no DNA to check that call. CDR3 length: 13 residues. The CDR3 loop is CASTGQGAQPQHF.

This chain uses TRBV12-3 or TRBV12-4 with TRBJ2-7; TCRdb names TRBD1, which stays unverified in the absence of DNA. This CDR3 contains 14 residues. The CDR3: CASTPWGGSYEQYF.

The chain couples TRBV6-2 or TRBV6-3 to TRBJ1-1. The CDR3 length is 12 residues. Germline V gene sequence: CDR1 MNHEY, CDR2 SVGEGT. CDR3: CASSYLFTEAFF.

J is TRBJ1-2 and V is TRBV29-1. The CDR3 is made up of 12 amino acids. The germline V gene encodes CDR1 SQVTM and CDR2 ANQGSEA. This CDR3 reads CSVMGNNYGYTF. The full variable domain, its missing parts supplied by reference TRBV29-1 and TRBJ1-2, is SAVISQKPSRDICQRGTSLTIQCQVDSQVTMMFWYRQQPGQSLTLIATANQGSEATYESGFVIDKFPISRPNLTFSTLTVSNMSPEDSSIYLCSVMGNNYGYTFGSGTRLTVV.

V and J are TRBV5-5 and TRBJ1-2; TCRdb gives TRBD1 as the D gene, but with no DNA this cannot be confirmed. CDR1 and CDR2 (germline): SGHKS, YYEKEE (reference sequence). There are 17 residues in the CDR3. CDR3 amino acids: CASSYRDRVLDYYGYTF. Supplemented by reference TRBV5-5 and TRBJ1-2, the full variable domain reads DAGVTQSPTHLIKTRGQQVTLRCSPISGHKSVSWYQQVLGQGPQFIFQYYEKEERGRGNFPDRFSARQFPNYSSELNVNALLLGDSALYLCASSYRDRVLDYYGYTFGSGTRLTVV.

This CDR3 is CASSQGGTGVEQYF. V and J are TRBV9 and TRBJ2-7; TCRdb proposes TRBD1, but this gene call is untestable without DNA. The CDR3 covers 14 residues. The germline V gene has CDR1 SGDLS and CDR2 YYNGEE.

The genes are TRBV5-6 and TRBJ1-1. Germline values: CDR1 SGHDT, CDR2 YYEEEE. This CDR3 spans 12 amino acids. The CDR3 here is CASSEQRTEAFF.

This sequence joins TRBV29-1 and TRBJ2-7. The CDR3 is 15 residues long. Germline V gene data show CDR1 as SQVTM and CDR2 as ANQGSEA. This CDR3 reads CSVLSTAGFSYEQYF.

The J gene is TRBJ1-2, the V gene TRBV7-2; TCRdb calls TRBD1, which cannot be checked without DNA. The CDR3 sequence is 13 residues long. The germline CDR1 and CDR2 sequences are SGHTA and FQGNSA. The CDR3 is CAIPGQHLYGYTF.

The rearrangement links TRBV19 to TRBJ1-1; TCRdb lists TRBD1, though no DNA is available to test this call. This CDR3 has 15 amino acids. CDR1 is LNHDA, CDR2 SQIVND, per germline (reference sequence). CDR3 protein: CASSSRGNIYTEAFF.

The J gene is TRBJ2-5, the V gene TRBV3-1. The germline V gene encodes CDR1 LGHDT and CDR2 YNNKEL (reference sequence). This CDR3 has 13 residues. CDR3 loop: CASSPADGETQYF.